The 12 T cell receptor beta chains listed next were all sequenced from one sample in a study of blood T cell repertoires in COVID-19. TCRdb keeps only in-frame clones here, not all; method: immunoSEQ multiplex PCR. The table records approximately 15,000 clones, roughly 83% of them present only once. The sequenced sample consisted of peripheral blood. These receptors all stem from a middle-aged man with active or convalescent COVID-19.

Concerning this clone: One end of the junction is discordant with germline, which a read error may explain. The V call is TRBV14, the J call TRBJ2-3; 7 bases line up with TRBD2. The germline CDR1 and CDR2 sequences are SGHDN and FVKESK. The CDR3 length is 15 residues. CDR3 loop: CASSQETSFQDAQYF. The CDR3 DNA reads as TGTGCCAGCAGCCAAGAGACTAGCTTCCAAGATGCGCAGTATTTT.

Only one count was recorded for this clone. The gene calls are TRBV28 and TRBJ1-5; tentatively, D is TRBD1 (5 bases). V was pared by 6 bases and J by 4 bases, with 16 bases between. The CDR3 runs 15 residues. CDR1 and CDR2 from the germline V gene are MDHEN and SYDVKM. CDR3 protein: CASSKGVSINQPQHF. CDR3 DNA: TGTGCCAGCAGCAAAGGGGTGAGTATTAATCAGCCCCAGCATTTT.

The CDR3 reads CASSLESGGRAAQYF. CDR3 nucleotide sequence: TGTGCCAGCAGCTTAGAGTCTGGCGGGAGGGCCGCGCAGTATTTT. The chain is built from TRBV11-2 and TRBJ2-3, with 9 bases aligning to TRBD2. Germline loops: CDR1 SGHAT, CDR2 FQNNGV. V gave up 0 bases and J gave up 10 bases; unmatched junction bases: 8. The CDR3 sequence is 15 residues long.

The rearrangement uses TRBV9 and TRBJ1-2; 8 bases map to TRBD1. Germline V CDR1 and CDR2: SGDLS, YYNGEE. This CDR3 has 15 amino acids. The junction had 3 bases not matched to a gene; V was cut back by 0 bases and J by 2 bases. The CDR3 region is CASSVEAGGNYGYTF. The CDR3 bases are TGTGCCAGCAGCGTAGAAGCAGGGGGCAACTATGGCTACACCTTC.

The V and J genes are TRBV19 and TRBJ2-7; possible D gene TRBD2, 7 bases. V shed 0 bases and J shed 2 bases, with 14 bases lying between them. CDR3 length equals 16 residues. Germline-derived CDR1 and CDR2 are LNHDA and SQIVND (reference sequence). The CDR3 sequence: CASSIDSGGPTYEQYF. In nucleotides, the CDR3 is TGTGCCAGTAGTATAGATTCGGGGGGCCCAACCTACGAGCAGTACTTC.

This CDR3 reads CASSDLGHSNYGYTF. The CDR3 DNA reads as TGTGCCAGCAGTGATTTGGGACACTCGAATTACGGCTACACCTTC. The rearrangement links TRBV25-1 to TRBJ1-2; D may be TRBD1 (6 bases). This CDR3 has 15 residues. V was trimmed by 3 bases and J by 8 bases, leaving 19 bases between them. Per the germline V gene, CDR1 is MGHDK and CDR2 is SYGVNS.

CDR3 DNA sequence: TGTGCCTGGAGTGGTCTAGCGGGGGTGGTGGGCGAGCAGTACTTC. Encoded protein: CAWSGLAGVVGEQYF. The gene calls are TRBV30 and TRBJ2-7; TRBD2 aligns across 10 bases. The CDR3 has 15 amino acids. Germline loops: CDR1 GTSNPN, CDR2 SVGIG (reference sequence). V shed 1 base, J shed 6 bases, and the junction held 9 bases outside the gene matches.

The gene calls are TRBV9 and TRBJ2-1, with TRBD2 matching 7 bases. The germline V gene encodes CDR1 SGDLS and CDR2 YYNGEE. The length of the CDR3 is 16 residues. The ends lost 4 bases at V and 1 base at J; junction bases unmatched: 8. CDR3 bases: TGTGCCAGCAGCTACACTAGCGTAGGATCCTACAATGAGCAGTTCTTC. It yields the protein CASSYTSVGSYNEQFF.

This sequence joins TRBV4-2 and TRBJ1-2, with D uncertain. This CDR3 has 15 residues. Per the germline V gene, CDR1 is LGHNA and CDR2 is YNFKEQ. Trimming left V 0 bases short and J 6 bases short, with 14 bases between. The CDR3 DNA is TGTGCCAGCAGCCAAGATGAGGGTAGGGCCGATGGCTACACCTTC. It specifies CASSQDEGRADGYTF.

This clone appeared a single time. CDR3 sequence reads: CAWGQGLTGNTIYF. The CDR3 DNA sequence: TGTGCCTGGGGACAGGGTCTAACTGGAAACACCATATATTTT. This chain uses TRBV30 with TRBJ1-3, with TRBD1 matching 8 bases. CDR1 is GTSNPN, CDR2 SVGIG, per germline (reference sequence). The CDR3 length is 14 residues. With 5 bases clipped from V and 2 bases from J, the junction kept 5 bases outside the gene matches.

The chain employs TRBV6-2 or TRBV6-3 and TRBJ2-7; D is possibly TRBD2 (6 bases). Germline V gives CDR1 MNHEY, CDR2 SVGEGT. V lost 6 bases and J lost 4, with 10 bases in between. The CDR3 has 12 amino acids. This CDR3 reads CASSRGTYEQYF. CDR3 coding DNA: TGTGCCAGCAGCAGAGGGACTTACGAGCAGTACTTC.

V usage is TRBV3-1 (or the pseudogene TRBV3-2) and J usage is TRBJ2-7; tentative D call: TRBD2 (7 bases). V was cut by 2 bases and J by 3 bases, with 17 bases left in between. The CDR3 has 16 amino acids. Germline V CDR1 and CDR2: LGHDT, YNNKEL (reference sequence). The CDR3 DNA reads TGTGCCAGCAGCCAATACGGGGGGCTGAAGGGCTACGAGCAGTACTTC. Amino acid sequence: CASSQYGGLKGYEQYF.